A single sample gave rise to the 4 T cell receptor beta chains below, sequenced in a study of T cells in Graves' hyperthyroidism and ophthalmopathy. TCR beta CDR3 region amplification was performed from RNA transcripts. The study used the HTBI primer set for a first-round RT-PCR of the TCR CDR3. TCRdb re-called the multiplex PCR reads through MiXCR, storing one row per CDR3 protein. The data show 300,000 to 450,000 distinct CDR3 sequences, roughly 15% seen once. Sequencing input: blood. The receptors here all came from a woman in her twenties or thirties with Graves' ophthalmopathy.

This clonotype showed up many times. The genes are TRBV4-1 and TRBJ2-7; 12 bases fit TRBD1. Germline V gene sequence: CDR1 MGHRA, CDR2 YSYEKL. This CDR3 is 14 amino acids long. V trimming: 4 bases; J trimming: 5 bases; junction bases outside the gene matches: 3. As DNA, the CDR3 is TGCGCCAGCAGCCTAGGGACAGGGGGCGACGAGCAGTACTTC. Translating gives CASSLGTGGDEQYF.

The chain carries TRBV2 and TRBJ2-1; 12 bases are shared with TRBD1. This CDR3 is 15 amino acids long. V gave up 5 bases and J gave up 7 bases; unmatched junction bases: 6. The V gene's germline CDR1 is SNHLY and CDR2 FYNNEI. The CDR3 region is CASSRDRGHYNEQFF. CDR3 DNA sequence: TGTGCCAGCAGTCGGGACAGGGGGCATTATAATGAGCAGTTCTTC.

Many counts were recorded for this clonotype. The rearrangement links TRBV28 to TRBJ1-6, with D unclear. With 2 bases removed from V and 9 bases from J, the gap between germline ends came to 5 bases. CDR3 length: 12 amino acids. In germline, CDR1 is MDHEN, CDR2 SYDVKM. CDR3 sequence reads: CASSLLISPLHF. The CDR3 nucleotides are TGTGCCAGCAGTTTACTCATTTCACCCCTCCACTTT.

The sample holds a few counts of this clonotype. V and J are TRBV2 and TRBJ2-6; a possible D gene is TRBD2 (5 bases). From germline, CDR1 is SNHLY and CDR2 FYNNEI. The CDR3 runs to 17 residues. The germline V and J ends were trimmed by 5 bases and 0 bases, with 14 bases remaining between them. The CDR3, as DNA: TGTGCCAGCAGTTCTAGGGAGCCAAGCTCTGGGGCCAACGTCCTGACTTTC. Translated: CASSSREPSSGANVLTF.